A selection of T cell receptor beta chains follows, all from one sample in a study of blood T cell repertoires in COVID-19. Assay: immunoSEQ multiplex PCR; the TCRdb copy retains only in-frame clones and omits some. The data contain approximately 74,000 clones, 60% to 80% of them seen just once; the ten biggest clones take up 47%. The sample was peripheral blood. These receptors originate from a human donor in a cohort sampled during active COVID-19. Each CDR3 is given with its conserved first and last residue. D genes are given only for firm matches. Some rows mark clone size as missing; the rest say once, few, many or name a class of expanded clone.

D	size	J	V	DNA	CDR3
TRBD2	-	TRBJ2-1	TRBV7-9	TGTGCCAGCAGCTCCAGCGGGGGGGCCGATGAGCAGTTCTTC	CASSSSGGADEQFF
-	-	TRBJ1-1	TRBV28	TGTGCCAGCAGTCCACCATGGGGGCTCGGTACTGAAGCTTTCTTT	CASSPPWGLGTEAFF
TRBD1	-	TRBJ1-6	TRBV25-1	TGTGCCAGCAGTGGACAGGGGGCAAATTCACCCCTCCACTTT	CASSGQGANSPLHF
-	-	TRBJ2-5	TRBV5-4	TGTGCCAGCAGCTGGGAATTGCAGCCAGGGGAGACCCAGTACTTC	CASSWELQPGETQYF
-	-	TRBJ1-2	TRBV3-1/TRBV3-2	TGTGCCAGCAGCCAAGGAGAGGTCAGGGGAGGCTACACCTTC	CASSQGEVRGGYTF
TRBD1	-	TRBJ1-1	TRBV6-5	TGTGCCAGCAGAGACAGGGAGGCCCCTGAAGCTTTCTTT	CASRDREAPEAFF
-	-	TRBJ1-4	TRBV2	TGTGCCAGCAAATCCAGGGAGGGATATGAAAAACTGTTTTTT	CASKSREGYEKLFF
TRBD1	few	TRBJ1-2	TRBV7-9	TGTGCCAGCAGCTTAAGTACAGGGGAGTTTCACTATGGCTACACCTTC	CASSLSTGEFHYGYTF
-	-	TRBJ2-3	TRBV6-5	TGTGCCAGCAGTTTAGGACGGACTAGCACAGATACGCAGTATTTT	CASSLGRTSTDTQYF
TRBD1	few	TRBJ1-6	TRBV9	TGTGCCAGCAGCGTCGGGACAGGCGGTAATTCACCCCTCCACTTT	CASSVGTGGNSPLHF
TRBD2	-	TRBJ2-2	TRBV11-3	TGTGCCAGCAGCTTGGGGACGGGACTAATTAACACCGGGGAGCTGTTTTTT	CASSLGTGLINTGELFF
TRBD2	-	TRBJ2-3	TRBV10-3	TGTGCCATCAGTGTAGCGGGAGGCACAGATACGCAGTATTTT	CAISVAGGTDTQYF
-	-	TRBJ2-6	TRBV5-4	TGTGCCAGCAGCCAAGACACTGGGGCCAACGTCCTGACTTTC	CASSQDTGANVLTF
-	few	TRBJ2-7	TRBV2	TGTGCCAGCCGGGACTTTGCCGACGAGCAGTACTTC	CASRDFADEQYF
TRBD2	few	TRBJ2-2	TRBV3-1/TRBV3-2	TGTGCCAGCAGCCAACCCGGTTTAGCGGGGGACCCCACCGGGGAGCTGTTTTTT	CASSQPGLAGDPTGELFF
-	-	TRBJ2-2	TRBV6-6	TGTGCCAGCAGAAATAGGGGGATAAGCGGGGAGCTGTTTTTT	CASRNRGISGELFF
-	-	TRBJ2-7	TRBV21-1	TGTGCCAGCAGCAAAGATAAGAGGGACGAGCAGTACTTC	CASSKDKRDEQYF